Listed below are T cell receptor beta chains from one sample, sequenced in a study of blood T cells in healthy people across ages. TCRdb redid the calling of the 5' RACE reads with MiXCR, one entry per CDR3 protein. Among 1,500,000 or so distinct CDR3 sequences listed, approximately 43% were seen once. The specimen was blood. Every receptor here comes from a woman aged 18-35 years in good health. CDR3s include the opening cysteine and the closing phenylalanine or tryptophan. Fields, in order: J gene, clone size, V gene, D gene, CDR3 protein, CDR3 DNA. A D gene is named only where the DNA matches it firmly. Expanded clones get a size class; other rows say once, few or many, or leave the size out.

j_call: TRBJ1-5; clone_size: NA; v_call: TRBV12-3/TRBV12-4; d_call: TRBD1; cdr3_aa: CASRLTGTGAQPQHF; cdr3_nt: TGTGCCAGCAGACTGACCGGGACAGGGGCTCAGCCCCAGCATTTT
j_call: TRBJ1-2; clone_size: few; v_call: TRBV29-1; d_call: TRBD1; cdr3_aa: CSVERTGLHGYTF; cdr3_nt: TGCAGCGTTGAAAGGACAGGGCTTCATGGCTACACCTTC
j_call: TRBJ2-5; clone_size: few; v_call: TRBV28; d_call: TRBD1; cdr3_aa: CASSPLGQGDQETQYF; cdr3_nt: TGTGCCAGCAGTCCCCTGGGACAGGGAGATCAAGAGACCCAGTACTTC
j_call: TRBJ1-5; clone_size: NA; v_call: TRBV6-2/TRBV6-3; d_call: NA; cdr3_aa: CASSIFGSLSGNQPQHF; cdr3_nt: TGTGCCAGCAGTATCTTTGGCAGCCTATCGGGAAATCAGCCCCAGCATTTT
j_call: TRBJ1-1; clone_size: NA; v_call: TRBV20-1; d_call: NA; cdr3_aa: CSAIQNTEAFF; cdr3_nt: TGCAGTGCTATTCAGAACACTGAAGCTTTCTTT
j_call: TRBJ1-2; clone_size: few; v_call: TRBV2; d_call: TRBD1; cdr3_aa: CASISSGTGGYYGYTF; cdr3_nt: TGTGCCAGCATCTCATCTGGGACAGGGGGCTACTATGGCTACACCTTC
j_call: TRBJ2-1; clone_size: few; v_call: TRBV10-3; d_call: NA; cdr3_aa: CAISESDEQFF; cdr3_nt: TGTGCCATCAGTGAGTCGGATGAGCAGTTCTTC
j_call: TRBJ2-7; clone_size: NA; v_call: TRBV30; d_call: TRBD2; cdr3_aa: CAWSHRRLAGDYEQYF; cdr3_nt: TGTGCCTGGAGTCACCGACGACTAGCGGGGGACTACGAGCAGTACTTC
j_call: TRBJ2-3; clone_size: NA; v_call: TRBV6-6; d_call: NA; cdr3_aa: CASSYSGDTSTDTQYF; cdr3_nt: TGTGCCAGCAGTTACTCGGGGGACACTAGCACAGATACGCAGTATTTT
j_call: TRBJ2-1; clone_size: NA; v_call: TRBV12-3/TRBV12-4; d_call: TRBD2; cdr3_aa: CASSFTLAGGRNEQFF; cdr3_nt: TGTGCCAGCAGTTTCACTCTAGCGGGAGGGCGGAATGAGCAGTTCTTC
j_call: TRBJ2-1; clone_size: few; v_call: TRBV5-1; d_call: NA; cdr3_aa: CASGGLPSSYNEQFF; cdr3_nt: TGCGCCAGTGGCGGGCTCCCCAGCTCCTACAATGAGCAGTTCTTC
j_call: TRBJ2-6; clone_size: few; v_call: TRBV7-3; d_call: NA; cdr3_aa: CASSLWPHRLSLSGANVLTF; cdr3_nt: TGTGCCAGCAGTTTATGGCCACACAGGCTCTCCCTCTCTGGGGCCAACGTCCTGACTTTC
j_call: TRBJ2-6; clone_size: few; v_call: TRBV30; d_call: NA; cdr3_aa: CAWWDLSGANVLTF; cdr3_nt: TGTGCCTGGTGGGACCTCTCCGGGGCCAACGTCCTGACTTTC
j_call: TRBJ2-3; clone_size: NA; v_call: TRBV6-5; d_call: NA; cdr3_aa: CASSYGWDTQYF; cdr3_nt: TGTGCCAGCAGTTATGGGTGGGATACGCAGTATTTT
j_call: TRBJ2-7; clone_size: NA; v_call: TRBV27; d_call: TRBD1; cdr3_aa: CASSFSGQGFNEQYF; cdr3_nt: TGTGCCAGCAGTTTTAGTGGACAGGGGTTCAACGAGCAGTACTTC
j_call: TRBJ2-7; clone_size: NA; v_call: TRBV5-1; d_call: NA; cdr3_aa: CASSLDQGGPYEQYF; cdr3_nt: TGCGCCAGCAGCTTGGATCAGGGGGGTCCCTACGAGCAGTACTTC
j_call: TRBJ2-3; clone_size: few; v_call: TRBV11-2; d_call: NA; cdr3_aa: CASSLGSGPGPDTQYF; cdr3_nt: TGTGCCAGCAGCTTAGGGAGCGGTCCAGGGCCAGATACGCAGTATTTT
j_call: TRBJ2-5; clone_size: few; v_call: TRBV27; d_call: NA; cdr3_aa: CASSWATKAYNEQYF; cdr3_nt: TGTGCCAGCAGTTGGGCGACCAAGGCCTACAATGAGCAGTACTTC
j_call: TRBJ2-7; clone_size: few; v_call: TRBV12-3/TRBV12-4; d_call: NA; cdr3_aa: CASSSPDRSGLYEQYF; cdr3_nt: TGTGCCAGCAGCTCCCCCGACCGGAGCGGGCTGTACGAGCAGTACTTC
j_call: TRBJ2-1; clone_size: NA; v_call: TRBV7-2; d_call: NA; cdr3_aa: CASSFNLNNEQFF; cdr3_nt: TGTGCCAGCAGCTTCAACCTTAACAATGAGCAGTTCTTC
j_call: TRBJ2-5; clone_size: NA; v_call: TRBV4-1; d_call: TRBD2; cdr3_aa: CASSQEYRTSGGLQETQYF; cdr3_nt: TGCGCCAGCAGCCAAGAGTACAGGACTAGCGGGGGACTCCAAGAGACCCAGTACTTC
j_call: TRBJ2-7; clone_size: few; v_call: TRBV4-1; d_call: NA; cdr3_aa: CASSQPRQGYEQYF; cdr3_nt: TGCGCCAGCAGCCAACCCCGGCAGGGTTACGAGCAGTACTTC
j_call: TRBJ2-5; clone_size: NA; v_call: TRBV20-1; d_call: TRBD1; cdr3_aa: CSAYRGTGDQQYF; cdr3_nt: TGCAGTGCTTACCGCGGGACAGGGGACCAGCAGTACTTC
j_call: TRBJ1-2; clone_size: NA; v_call: TRBV2; d_call: TRBD1; cdr3_aa: CASRGTGVHGYTF; cdr3_nt: TGTGCCAGCAGGGGGACAGGGGTTCATGGCTACACCTTC
j_call: TRBJ2-4; clone_size: NA; v_call: TRBV6-1; d_call: NA; cdr3_aa: CASSSRDVGQYF; cdr3_nt: TGTGCCAGCAGTTCCCGGGATGTCGGGCAGTACTTC
j_call: TRBJ2-3; clone_size: NA; v_call: TRBV20-1; d_call: TRBD2; cdr3_aa: CSARVAGTTDTQYF; cdr3_nt: TGCAGTGCTAGAGTAGCGGGAACCACAGATACGCAGTATTTT
j_call: TRBJ1-1; clone_size: NA; v_call: TRBV27; d_call: TRBD1; cdr3_aa: CASSPRMYRGVATEAFF; cdr3_nt: TGTGCCAGCAGTCCCCGTATGTACAGGGGAGTAGCTACTGAAGCTTTCTTT
j_call: TRBJ1-2; clone_size: few; v_call: TRBV12-3/TRBV12-4; d_call: NA; cdr3_aa: CASSLVMAGFYGYTF; cdr3_nt: TGTGCCAGCAGTTTAGTGATGGCAGGGTTCTATGGCTACACCTTC
j_call: TRBJ2-1; clone_size: few; v_call: TRBV12-3/TRBV12-4; d_call: NA; cdr3_aa: CASSFQGRYEQFF; cdr3_nt: TGTGCCAGCAGTTTTCAGGGCAGGTATGAGCAGTTCTTC
j_call: TRBJ2-7; clone_size: NA; v_call: TRBV20-1; d_call: TRBD1; cdr3_aa: CSAREGTGDTYEQYF; cdr3_nt: TGCAGTGCTAGAGAAGGGACAGGGGATACCTACGAGCAGTACTTC
j_call: TRBJ2-3; clone_size: NA; v_call: TRBV3-1; d_call: NA; cdr3_aa: CASSQDRLGTQYF; cdr3_nt: TGTGCCAGCAGCCAAGATCGACTAGGAACGCAGTATTTT
j_call: TRBJ1-5; clone_size: NA; v_call: TRBV10-3; d_call: NA; cdr3_aa: CAIRLTGDQPQHF; cdr3_nt: TGTGCCATCAGATTGACGGGTGATCAGCCCCAGCATTTT
j_call: TRBJ2-1; clone_size: NA; v_call: TRBV11-2; d_call: TRBD2; cdr3_aa: CASSPGTSYSYNEQFF; cdr3_nt: TGTGCCAGCAGCCCAGGGACTAGCTACTCCTACAATGAGCAGTTCTTC
j_call: TRBJ2-3; clone_size: NA; v_call: TRBV14; d_call: TRBD2; cdr3_aa: CASSQPGLAAGNTDTQYF; cdr3_nt: TGTGCCAGCAGCCAACCGGGACTAGCGGCAGGAAACACAGATACGCAGTATTTT
j_call: TRBJ1-2; clone_size: NA; v_call: TRBV7-9; d_call: NA; cdr3_aa: CASSLVSQDGYGYTF; cdr3_nt: TGTGCCAGCAGCTTAGTATCCCAGGACGGCTATGGCTACACCTTC
j_call: TRBJ2-3; clone_size: NA; v_call: TRBV18; d_call: TRBD2; cdr3_aa: CASSPMTAGGMNTQYF; cdr3_nt: TGTGCCAGCTCACCAATGACGGCGGGAGGAATGAATACGCAGTATTTT
j_call: TRBJ2-3; clone_size: few; v_call: TRBV6-2/TRBV6-3; d_call: TRBD2; cdr3_aa: CASSLTSGRWGPTDTQYF; cdr3_nt: TGTGCCAGCAGTCTGACTAGCGGGAGATGGGGGCCCACAGATACGCAGTATTTT
j_call: TRBJ2-7; clone_size: few; v_call: TRBV27; d_call: NA; cdr3_aa: CASSFGRNSYEQYF; cdr3_nt: TGTGCCAGCAGTTTTGGCAGAAACTCCTACGAGCAGTACTTC
j_call: TRBJ2-3; clone_size: few; v_call: TRBV29-1; d_call: TRBD2; cdr3_aa: CSVAPLAGLGDTQYF; cdr3_nt: TGCAGCGTGGCCCCTTTAGCGGGATTGGGAGATACGCAGTATTTT
j_call: TRBJ2-1; clone_size: few; v_call: TRBV6-5; d_call: TRBD2; cdr3_aa: CASSTLGLGGPNEQFF; cdr3_nt: TGTGCCAGCAGTACCCTGGGACTAGGGGGTCCCAATGAGCAGTTCTTC
j_call: TRBJ2-5; clone_size: NA; v_call: TRBV5-1; d_call: NA; cdr3_aa: CARSSQETQYF; cdr3_nt: TGCGCCCGCAGCTCCCAAGAGACCCAGTACTTC
j_call: TRBJ2-7; clone_size: NA; v_call: TRBV25-1; d_call: TRBD1; cdr3_aa: CASKTGGVSEQYF; cdr3_nt: TGCGCCAGCAAAACAGGGGGCGTTAGCGAGCAGTACTTC
j_call: TRBJ2-3; clone_size: NA; v_call: TRBV4-3; d_call: NA; cdr3_aa: CASSPQFGGISTDTQYF; cdr3_nt: TGCGCCAGCAGCCCTCAATTCGGGGGAATAAGCACAGATACGCAGTATTTT
j_call: TRBJ2-3; clone_size: NA; v_call: TRBV12-5; d_call: NA; cdr3_aa: CASGPPVWDTQYF; cdr3_nt: TGTGCTAGTGGTCCGCCTGTTTGGGATACGCAGTATTTT
j_call: TRBJ2-3; clone_size: NA; v_call: TRBV11-2; d_call: TRBD2; cdr3_aa: CASSPLSGRGTDTQYF; cdr3_nt: TGTGCCAGCAGCCCTCTTAGCGGGAGAGGTACAGATACGCAGTATTTT
j_call: TRBJ1-5; clone_size: NA; v_call: TRBV3-1; d_call: NA; cdr3_aa: CASSQVGQGPQHF; cdr3_nt: TGTGCCAGCAGCCAAGTTGGCCAGGGGCCCCAGCATTTT
j_call: TRBJ2-7; clone_size: NA; v_call: TRBV19; d_call: NA; cdr3_aa: CASSINNGYEQYF; cdr3_nt: TGTGCCAGTAGTATTAATAACGGCTACGAGCAGTACTTC
j_call: TRBJ2-5; clone_size: few; v_call: TRBV7-2; d_call: NA; cdr3_aa: CASSPMGGQKTQYF; cdr3_nt: TGTGCCAGCAGCCCCATGGGGGGGCAAAAGACCCAGTACTTC